The following is a TCR beta chain sequence with its context. The record originates from a study of PD-L1 blockade in urothelial cancer. The overall study: Study patients had been treated with 0 to 3 previous chemotherapy regimens. It was at 3 weeks (second dose) and 6 weeks after treatment start that blood was analyzed.

CDR1 and CDR2 (germline): SGHVS, FQNEAQ. This CDR3 has 16 residues. J lost 2 bases, V lost 0 bases, and 4 bases had no gene match. The data were produced by immunoSEQ multiplex PCR, yet TCRdb's version contains in-frame clones alone and is incomplete. Among 50,000 to 55,000 clones listed, around 77% were seen once. All patients carried locally advanced or metastatic urothelial carcinoma. Sample numbers ranged from 1 to 8 per patient, encompassing pretreatment and on-treatment collections. The TCR was taken from a man aged 65 to 85 with urothelial cancer. The chain uses TRBV7-8 and TRBJ2-7; 10 nucleotides align to TRBD2. The sequenced sample was PBMCs, obtained around atezolizumab (anti-PD-L1) treatment. The CDR3 region is CASSLAALAGTYEQYF. The CDR3 nucleotides read TGTGCCAGCAGCTTAGCCGCACTAGCGGGGACCTACGAGCAGTACTTC. The full variable domain, with the rest looked up from reference TRBV7-8 and TRBJ2-7, is GAGVSQSPRYKVAKRGQDVALRCDPISGHVSLFWYQQALGQGPEFLTYFQNEAQLDKSGLPSDRFFAERPEGSVSTLKIQRTQQEDSAVYLCASSLAALAGTYEQYFGPGTRLTVT.